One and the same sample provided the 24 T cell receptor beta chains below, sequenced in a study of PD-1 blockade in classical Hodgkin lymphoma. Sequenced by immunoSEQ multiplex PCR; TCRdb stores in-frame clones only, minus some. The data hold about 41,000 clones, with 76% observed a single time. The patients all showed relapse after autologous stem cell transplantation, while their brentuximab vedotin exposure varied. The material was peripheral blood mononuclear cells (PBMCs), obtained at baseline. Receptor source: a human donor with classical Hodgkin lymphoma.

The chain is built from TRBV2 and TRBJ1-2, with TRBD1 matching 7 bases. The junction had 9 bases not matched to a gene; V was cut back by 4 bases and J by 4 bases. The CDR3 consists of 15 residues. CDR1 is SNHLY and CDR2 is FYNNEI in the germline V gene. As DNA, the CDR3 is TGTGCCAGCAGTGGGGGGAGGGGGCTTAGCTATGGCTACACCTTC. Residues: CASSGGRGLSYGYTF.

CDR3 amino acids: CASSVRNSGYHYGYTF. CDR3 DNA sequence: TGTGCCAGCAGTGTCCGGAACAGCGGGTACCACTATGGCTACACCTTC. The V gene is TRBV2, the J gene TRBJ1-2; D is unresolved. Germline CDR1 is SNHLY and CDR2 is FYNNEI. V shed 4 bases and J shed 3 bases, with 18 bases lying between them. This CDR3 has 16 residues.

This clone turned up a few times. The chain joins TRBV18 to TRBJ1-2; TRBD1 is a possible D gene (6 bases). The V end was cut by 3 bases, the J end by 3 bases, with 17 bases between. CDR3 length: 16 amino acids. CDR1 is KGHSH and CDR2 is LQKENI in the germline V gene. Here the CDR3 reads CASSPAGGAKDYGYTF. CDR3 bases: TGTGCCAGCTCACCCGCTGGGGGGGCGAAGGACTATGGCTACACCTTC.

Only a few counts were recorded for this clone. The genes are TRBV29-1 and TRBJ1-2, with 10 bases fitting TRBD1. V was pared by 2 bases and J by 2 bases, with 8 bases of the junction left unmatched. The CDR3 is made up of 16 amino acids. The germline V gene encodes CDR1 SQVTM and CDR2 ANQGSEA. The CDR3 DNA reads TGCAGCGTTGAATCCGGTGGGACAGGGGACAACTATGGCTACACCTTC. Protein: CSVESGGTGDNYGYTF.

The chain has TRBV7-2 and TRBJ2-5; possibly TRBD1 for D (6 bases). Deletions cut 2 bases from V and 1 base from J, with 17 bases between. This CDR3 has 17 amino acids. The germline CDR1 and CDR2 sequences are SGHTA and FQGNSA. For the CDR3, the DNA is TGTGCCAGCAGCTTACTTCCCCGTCGGACAGTCCAAGAGACCCAGTACTTC. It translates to CASSLLPRRTVQETQYF.

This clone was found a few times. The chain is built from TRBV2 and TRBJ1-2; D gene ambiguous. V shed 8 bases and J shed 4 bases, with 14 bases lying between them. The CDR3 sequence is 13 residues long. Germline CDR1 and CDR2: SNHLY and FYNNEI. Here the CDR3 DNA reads TGTGCCAGCCGGGTCACGGAAGCCTATGGCTACACCTTC. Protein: CASRVTEAYGYTF. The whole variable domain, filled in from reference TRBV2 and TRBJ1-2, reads EPEVTQTPSHQVTQMGQEVILRCVPISNHLYFYWYRQILGQKVEFLVSFYNNEISEKSEIFDDQFSVERPDGSNFTLKIRSTKLEDSAMYFCASRVTEAYGYTFGSGTRLTVV.

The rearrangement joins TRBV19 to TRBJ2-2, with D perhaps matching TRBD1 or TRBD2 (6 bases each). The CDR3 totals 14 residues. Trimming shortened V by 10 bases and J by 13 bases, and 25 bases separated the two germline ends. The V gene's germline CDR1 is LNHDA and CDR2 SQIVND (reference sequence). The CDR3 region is CATRGQGGPRGLFF. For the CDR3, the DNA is TGTGCCACTCGGGGGCAGGGTGGTCCCCGAGGGCTGTTTTTT.

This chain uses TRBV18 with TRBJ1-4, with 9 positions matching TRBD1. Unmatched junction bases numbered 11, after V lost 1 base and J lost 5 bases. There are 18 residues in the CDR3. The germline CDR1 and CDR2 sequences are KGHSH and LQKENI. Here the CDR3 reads CASSPLHETGTGNEKLFF. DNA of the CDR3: TGTGCCAGCTCACCACTCCACGAAACCGGGACAGGGAATGAAAAACTGTTTTTT. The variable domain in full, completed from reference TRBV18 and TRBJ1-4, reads NAGVMQNPRHLVRRRGQEARLRCSPMKGHSHVYWYRQLPEEGLKFMVYLQKENIIDESGMPKERFSAEFPKEGPSILRIQQVVRGDSAAYFCASSPLHETGTGNEKLFFGSGTQLSVL.

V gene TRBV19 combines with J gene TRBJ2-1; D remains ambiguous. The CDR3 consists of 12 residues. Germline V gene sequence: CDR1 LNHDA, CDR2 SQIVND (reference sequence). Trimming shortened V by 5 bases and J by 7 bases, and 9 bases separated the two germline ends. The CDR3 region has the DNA TGTGCCAGTAGTTACGCCGTGAATGAGCAGTTCTTC. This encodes CASSYAVNEQFF.

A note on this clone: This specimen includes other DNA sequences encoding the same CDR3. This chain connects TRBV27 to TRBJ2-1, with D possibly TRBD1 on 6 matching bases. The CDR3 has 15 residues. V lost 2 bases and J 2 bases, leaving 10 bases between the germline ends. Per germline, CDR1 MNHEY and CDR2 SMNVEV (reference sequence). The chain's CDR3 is CASSLSQGPYNEQFF. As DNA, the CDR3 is TGTGCCAGCAGTTTAAGCCAGGGGCCCTACAATGAGCAGTTCTTC.

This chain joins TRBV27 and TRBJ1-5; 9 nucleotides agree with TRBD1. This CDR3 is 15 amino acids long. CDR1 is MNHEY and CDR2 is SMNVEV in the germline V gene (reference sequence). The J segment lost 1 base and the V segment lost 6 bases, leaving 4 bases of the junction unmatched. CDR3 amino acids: CASRATGGSNQPQHF. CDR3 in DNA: TGTGCCAGCAGGGCCACAGGGGGCAGCAATCAGCCCCAGCATTTT.

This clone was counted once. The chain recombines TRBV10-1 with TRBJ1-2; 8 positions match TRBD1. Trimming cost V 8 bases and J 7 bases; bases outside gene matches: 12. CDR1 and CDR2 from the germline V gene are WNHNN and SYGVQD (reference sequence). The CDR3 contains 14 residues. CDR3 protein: CASHIETGARGYTF. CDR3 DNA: TGCGCCAGCCATATCGAGACAGGGGCACGTGGCTACACCTTC.

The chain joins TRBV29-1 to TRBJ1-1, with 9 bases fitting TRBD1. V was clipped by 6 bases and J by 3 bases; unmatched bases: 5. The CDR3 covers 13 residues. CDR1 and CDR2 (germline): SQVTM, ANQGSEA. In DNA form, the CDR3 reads TGCAGCGTCAACCGACAGGGGGACACTGAAGCTTTCTTT. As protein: CSVNRQGDTEAFF.

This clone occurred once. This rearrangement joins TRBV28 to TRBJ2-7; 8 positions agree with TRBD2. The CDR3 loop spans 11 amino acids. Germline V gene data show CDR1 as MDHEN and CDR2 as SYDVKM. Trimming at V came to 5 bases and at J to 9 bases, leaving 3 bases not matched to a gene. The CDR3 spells CASSHGTRQYF. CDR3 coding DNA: TGTGCCAGCAGTCACGGGACTAGGCAGTACTTC.

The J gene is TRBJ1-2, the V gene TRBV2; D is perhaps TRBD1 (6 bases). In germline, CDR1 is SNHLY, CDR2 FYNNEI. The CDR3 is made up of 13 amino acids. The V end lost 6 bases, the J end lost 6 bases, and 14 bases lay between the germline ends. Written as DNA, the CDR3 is TGTGCCAGCAGGGAGACAGGCGGGGATGGCTACACCTTC. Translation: CASRETGGDGYTF.

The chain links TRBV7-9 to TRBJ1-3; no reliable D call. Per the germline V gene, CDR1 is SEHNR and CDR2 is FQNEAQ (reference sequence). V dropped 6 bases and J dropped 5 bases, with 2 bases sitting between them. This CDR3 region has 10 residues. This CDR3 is CASSRNTIYF. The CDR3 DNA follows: TGTGCCAGCAGTCGAAACACCATATATTTT. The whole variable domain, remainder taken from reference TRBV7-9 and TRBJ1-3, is DTGVSQNPRHKITKRGQNVTFRCDPISEHNRLYWYRQTLGQGPEFLTYFQNEAQLEKSRLLSDRFSAERPKGSFSTLEIQRTEQGDSAMYLCASSRNTIYFGEGSWLTVV.

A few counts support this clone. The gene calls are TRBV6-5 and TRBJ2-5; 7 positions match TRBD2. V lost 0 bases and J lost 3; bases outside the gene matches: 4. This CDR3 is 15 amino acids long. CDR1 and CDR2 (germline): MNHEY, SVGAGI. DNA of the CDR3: TGTGCCAGCAGTTACTCGGCTAGCGGAAAAGAGACCCAGTACTTC. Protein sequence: CASSYSASGKETQYF.

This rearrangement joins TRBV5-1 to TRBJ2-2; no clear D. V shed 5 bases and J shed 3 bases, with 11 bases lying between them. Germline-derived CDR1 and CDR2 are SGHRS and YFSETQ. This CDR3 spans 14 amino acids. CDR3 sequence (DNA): TGCGCCAGCAGGAGTCAGCTGGACACCGGGGAGCTGTTTTTT. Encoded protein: CASRSQLDTGELFF.

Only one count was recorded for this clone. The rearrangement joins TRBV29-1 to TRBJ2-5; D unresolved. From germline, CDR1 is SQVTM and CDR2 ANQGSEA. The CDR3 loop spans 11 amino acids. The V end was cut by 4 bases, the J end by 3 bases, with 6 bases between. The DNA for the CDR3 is TGCAGCGTTGCTCAGGAAGAGACCCAGTACTTC. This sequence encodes CSVAQEETQYF.

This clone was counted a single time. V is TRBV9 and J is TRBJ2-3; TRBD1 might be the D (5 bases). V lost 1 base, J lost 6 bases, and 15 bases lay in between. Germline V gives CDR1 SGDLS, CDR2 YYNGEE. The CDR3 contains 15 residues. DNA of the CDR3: TGTGCCAGCAGCGTAAGGGGCACACACGGGGATACGCAGTATTTT. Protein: CASSVRGTHGDTQYF.

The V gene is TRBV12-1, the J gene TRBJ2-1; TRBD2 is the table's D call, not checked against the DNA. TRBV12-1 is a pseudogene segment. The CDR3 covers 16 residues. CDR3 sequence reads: CASSSFKEGRKNEQFF. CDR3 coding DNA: TGTGCCAGCAGCTCTTTTAAGGAGGGCCGTAAAAATGAGCAGTTCTTC.

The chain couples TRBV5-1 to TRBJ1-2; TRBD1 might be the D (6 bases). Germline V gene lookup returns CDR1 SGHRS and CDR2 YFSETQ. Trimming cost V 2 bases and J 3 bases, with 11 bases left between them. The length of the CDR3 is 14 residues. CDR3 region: CASSFGGQDYGYTF. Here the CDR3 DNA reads TGCGCCAGCAGCTTCGGGGGGCAAGACTATGGCTACACCTTC.

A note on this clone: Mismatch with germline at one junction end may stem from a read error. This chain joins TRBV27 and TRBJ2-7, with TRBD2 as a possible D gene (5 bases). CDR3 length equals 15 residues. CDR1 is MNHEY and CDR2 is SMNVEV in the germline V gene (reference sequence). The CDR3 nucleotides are TGTGCCAGCAGTTTAAGGTGGGAGCCTACCTACGAGCGGTACTTC. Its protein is CASSLRWEPTYERYF.

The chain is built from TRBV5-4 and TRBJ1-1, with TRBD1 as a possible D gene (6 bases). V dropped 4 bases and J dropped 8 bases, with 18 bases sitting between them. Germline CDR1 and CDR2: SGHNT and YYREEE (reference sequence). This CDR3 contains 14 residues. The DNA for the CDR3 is TGTGCCAGCAGCCTAAAGACAGGCCCCCACGAAGCTTTCTTT. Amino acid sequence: CASSLKTGPHEAFF.